This is a list of T cell receptor beta chains from one sample in a study of blood T cell repertoires in COVID-19. Method: immunoSEQ multiplex PCR; TCRdb's copy keeps in-frame clones and lacks some. The table has about 150,000 clones, around four fifths seen once. The sequencing input was peripheral blood. The receptor set was obtained from a woman aged 60-75 years with acute or convalescent COVID-19. Each CDR3 is given with its conserved first and last residue. D genes are given only for firm matches. The size entry is marked missing in some rows and otherwise reads once, few, many or a size class.

j_call d_call v_call clone_size cdr3_nt cdr3_aa
TRBJ1-2 TRBD1 TRBV28 NA TGTGCCAGCAGTTTGGGCGGGCAGGGGGCCATCTATGGCTACACCTTC CASSLGGQGAIYGYTF
TRBJ2-7 TRBD1 TRBV29-1 once TGCAGCGTTGATAGACAGGGTCGCGAGCAGTACTTC CSVDRQGREQYF
TRBJ2-1 NA TRBV20-1 NA TGCAGTGCTCTCGGGAATGAGCAGTTCTTC CSALGNEQFF
TRBJ1-2 TRBD1 TRBV5-1 NA TGCGCCAGCAGCTTTACAGGGGGCGCCGGCTATGGCTACACCTTC CASSFTGGAGYGYTF
TRBJ2-1 TRBD2 TRBV4-2 NA TGTGCCAGCAGCCGGGGACTAGCGGATAACAATGAGCAGTTCTTC CASSRGLADNNEQFF
TRBJ2-4 NA TRBV2 few TGTGCCAGCAGTGCGGTGGAAAACATTCAGTACTTC CASSAVENIQYF
TRBJ1-2 NA TRBV7-6 NA TGTGCCAGCAGCCGCGGACCGGGAGACAACTATGGCTACACCTTC CASSRGPGDNYGYTF
TRBJ2-5 TRBD1 TRBV3-1/TRBV3-2 NA TGTGCCAGCAGCCAAGTGACAGGGGGCGCGAAAGAGACCCAGTACTTC CASSQVTGGAKETQYF
TRBJ2-7 NA TRBV28 once TGTGCCAGCAGTTTATCTGGTCGGGGGACCTACGAGCAGTACTTC CASSLSGRGTYEQYF
TRBJ1-2 NA TRBV30 NA TGTGCCTGGAGTGTTGGGGGGGCGGGTGGCTACACCTTC CAWSVGGAGGYTF
TRBJ2-3 NA TRBV9 NA TGTGCCAGCAGCCCTGACAGGCGGGTCACAGATACGCAGTATTTT CASSPDRRVTDTQYF
TRBJ1-2 TRBD1 TRBV27 NA TGTGCCAGCAGTTTGGACAGGGGAGCTAACTATGGCTACACCTTC CASSLDRGANYGYTF
TRBJ1-2 NA TRBV9 NA TGTGCCAGCAGCAATACCTCAGGGGTCTATGGCTACACCTTC CASSNTSGVYGYTF
TRBJ2-7 NA TRBV28 NA TGTGCCAGCAGTTTAGGGGCCTTATCCTACGAGCAGTACTTC CASSLGALSYEQYF
TRBJ2-1 NA TRBV10-2 NA TGCGCCAGCAGTGAGTCGGGGCTAGCGATCTACAATGAGCAGTTCTTC CASSESGLAIYNEQFF
TRBJ1-2 NA TRBV6-5 NA TGTGCCAGCCCCCTAATGAGGGGGGGCTATGGCTACACCTTC CASPLMRGGYGYTF
TRBJ2-7 NA TRBV28 NA TGTGCCAGCAGTACCCAGGGGTTTGGCTCCTACGAGCAGTACTTC CASSTQGFGSYEQYF
TRBJ2-5 TRBD2 TRBV5-4 NA TGTGCCAGCAGTCTAGAGCGGGGTCAAGAGACCCAGTACTTC CASSLERGQETQYF
TRBJ1-4 TRBD1 TRBV5-6 NA TGTGCCAGCAGCACCTGGACAGGGCTCAATGAAAAACTGTTTTTT CASSTWTGLNEKLFF
TRBJ1-2 NA TRBV14 NA TGTGCCAGCAGCCTCGGCCCAGGGGGCTACACCTTC CASSLGPGGYTF
TRBJ1-1 NA TRBV12-3/TRBV12-4 NA TGTGCCAGCAGTCCCCGGGGCACTGAAGCTTTCTTT CASSPRGTEAFF
TRBJ1-5 NA TRBV28 NA TGTGCCAGCAGTAGACAACATGGGAATCAGCCCCAGCATTTT CASSRQHGNQPQHF
TRBJ1-2 NA TRBV25-1 once TGTGCCAGCAGTGAATGGGGGGAAGGCTACACCTTC CASSEWGEGYTF
TRBJ1-4 TRBD1 TRBV18 few TGTGCCAGCTCGGCACCGGGACAGGTGAATGAAAAACTGTTTTTT CASSAPGQVNEKLFF
TRBJ1-4 TRBD1 TRBV5-1 NA TGCGCCAGCAGCTTGTTGGGGACAGGGGATTATGAAAAACTGTTTTTT CASSLLGTGDYEKLFF
TRBJ2-5 NA TRBV15 NA TGTGCCACCAGCAGGGGAGGGACAGGAGATCAAGAGACCCAGTACTTC CATSRGGTGDQETQYF